The present entry profiles one T cell receptor beta chain with its context. These data come from a study of control samples from healthy donors and cancer patients. Data came from immunoSEQ multiplex PCR; TCRdb stores just in-frame clones and leaves some out. The table shows some 150,000 clones, with just under 95% occurring only once. CDR1 SEHNR and CDR2 FQNEAQ come from the germline V gene (reference sequence). CDR3 length: 14 residues. Unmatched junction bases numbered 7, after V lost 5 bases and J lost 4 bases. Material for sequencing was blood. V usage is TRBV7-9 and J usage is TRBJ1-2, with 7 positions matching TRBD1. The source of this sequence is a man in his forties or fifties in good health. CDR3 DNA: TGTGCCAGCAGCCGACAGGGAATCGGCTATGGCTACACCTTC. Translating gives CASSRQGIGYGYTF.